These T cell receptor beta chains were read from a single sample in a study of cytomegalovirus exposure and HLA in healthy donors. Profiled with immunoSEQ multiplex PCR; TCRdb holds only in-frame clones, not every one. The table records 150,000 to 200,000 clones, 60% to 80% of them present only once. Sequenced sample: PBMCs. The origin of the receptors is a man aged 35 to 55 in good health and CMV-seropositive. Both conserved end residues are part of each CDR3. Size values are once, few and many counts, or a class for expanded clones, and some rows have none.

>NA|TRBJ2-1|TRBV11-3
CASRQGQGNNEQFF
>NA|TRBJ2-1|TRBV5-1
CASSLLGTSGRTGPYNEQFF
>few|TRBJ1-4|TRBV6-5
CASSSTPIVEKLFF
>NA|TRBJ1-2|TRBV11-3
CASSLGEGYGYTF
>NA|TRBJ1-2|TRBV28
CASQTGSGGYTF
>NA|TRBJ2-3|TRBV6-6
CASRDGLAGTDTQYF
>once|TRBJ2-3|TRBV7-9
CASRLAEGADTQYF
>NA|TRBJ1-1|TRBV19
CASSAYGQPNTEAFF
>NA|TRBJ2-1|TRBV6-4
CASSSTPDRFRIF
>NA|TRBJ2-7|TRBV27
CASSFSPASGYEQYF
>NA|TRBJ2-7|TRBV6-1
CASLRQGDEQYF
>NA|TRBJ2-6|TRBV13
CASSRGGNPSGANVLTF
>NA|TRBJ2-1|TRBV7-3
CASSLRGEGNEQFF
>NA|TRBJ2-1|TRBV27
CASRPLAGGSYNEQFF
>NA|TRBJ2-2|TRBV5-4
CASSTSGRPTGELFF
>NA|TRBJ2-6|TRBV19
CASSIWAVSSGANVLTF
>NA|TRBJ2-3|TRBV5-1
CASSLRTSGLTDTQYF
>NA|TRBJ2-5|TRBV6-5
CASSGTGETQYF
>NA|TRBJ2-3|TRBV11-2
CASSPWISIGGDTQYF
>NA|TRBJ1-2|TRBV28
CASSSPPRDYGYTF
>few|TRBJ2-1|TRBV10-3
CAISKTSLYEQFF
>NA|TRBJ1-2|TRBV19
CASSLQEGFYGYTF
>few|TRBJ1-1|TRBV7-2
CASSPGTDRNTEAFF
>NA|TRBJ2-1|TRBV5-1
CASSSGGFGNNEQFF
>NA|TRBJ2-1|TRBV5-1
CASSPGTSGRSSYNEQFF
>once|TRBJ1-1|TRBV7-9
CASRLVVHPEAFF
>NA|TRBJ2-3|TRBV27
CASRRAGWYSTDTQYF
>NA|TRBJ1-1|TRBV14
CASSPRDRVGTEAFF
>few|TRBJ1-4|TRBV30
CAWGYRDGREKLFF
>NA|TRBJ2-3|TRBV5-4
CASSLKAGAGADTQYF
>NA|TRBJ2-7|TRBV11-3
CASSPGLANSYEQYF
>once|TRBJ2-7|TRBV6-6
CASNTGGPREQYF
>NA|TRBJ1-1|TRBV4-1
CASSQEGRALNTEAFF
>once|TRBJ2-7|TRBV6-6
CASSHPGLANEQYF
>once|TRBJ2-3|TRBV15
CATSRASGTDTQYF
>few|TRBJ2-1|TRBV10-3
CAISRTGADEQFF
>NA|TRBJ2-7|TRBV5-1
CASSLAPGTGLGEQYF
>once|TRBJ1-4|TRBV2
CASRDRSEVGKLFF
>few|TRBJ2-1|TRBV27
CASSINFSGEQFF
>once|TRBJ2-1|TRBV6-1
CASSEATSGRGNEQFF